These T cell receptor beta chains were read from a single sample in a study of T cell clones after liver transplantation. This table comes from immunoSEQ multiplex PCR, and its TCRdb copy is limited to in-frame clones, with some not included. The sample carries under 7,000 clones, 65% to 80% recorded once. The sample was CD8+ T cells from blood, taken 24 months after liver transplant. The receptors shown here come from a human patient who received a liver transplant. A subset of T cells may come from the graft donor. CDR3s include the opening cysteine and the closing phenylalanine or tryptophan. D genes are given only for firm matches. Clone size is shown for a subset of rows, as once, few, many or a class of expanded clone.

D gene: NA
V gene: TRBV5-4
J gene: TRBJ2-7
clone size: few
CDR3 DNA: TGTGCCAGCAGCTTGGGGGTTAGCTCCTACGAGCAGTACTTC
CDR3 protein: CASSLGVSSYEQYF

D gene: TRBD2
V gene: TRBV6-5
J gene: TRBJ2-5
clone size: NA
CDR3 DNA: TGTGCCAGCAAAGGATTAGCGGGGGGTTGGGAGACCCAGTACTTC
CDR3 protein: CASKGLAGGWETQYF

D gene: NA
V gene: TRBV4-1
J gene: TRBJ2-3
clone size: NA
CDR3 DNA: TGCGCCAGCAGCCTTGATTCCGATACGCAGTATTTT
CDR3 protein: CASSLDSDTQYF

D gene: NA
V gene: TRBV5-1
J gene: TRBJ1-6
clone size: few
CDR3 DNA: TGCGCCAGCAGCTCGGAACCGACTGGGGAGAATTCACCCCTCCACTTT
CDR3 protein: CASSSEPTGENSPLHF

D gene: NA
V gene: TRBV27
J gene: TRBJ2-1
clone size: NA
CDR3 DNA: TGTGCCAGCTACGAGCGAACGCGAGGTGAGCAGTTCTTC
CDR3 protein: CASYERTRGEQFF

D gene: TRBD2
V gene: TRBV6-5
J gene: TRBJ2-1
clone size: NA
CDR3 DNA: TGTGCCAGCAGCCTGACGGGGGGGAGGGAGCAGTTCTTC
CDR3 protein: CASSLTGGREQFF

D gene: NA
V gene: TRBV27
J gene: TRBJ2-7
clone size: NA
CDR3 DNA: TGTGCCAGCAGCCGTGGGCAGGGTTACGAGCAGTACTTC
CDR3 protein: CASSRGQGYEQYF

D gene: TRBD2
V gene: TRBV11-3
J gene: TRBJ2-3
clone size: NA
CDR3 DNA: TGTGCCAGCAGCTTAGGGGGCCGGGCGGGAGTCACAGATACGCAGTATTTT
CDR3 protein: CASSLGGRAGVTDTQYF

D gene: NA
V gene: TRBV5-1
J gene: TRBJ2-7
clone size: NA
CDR3 DNA: TGCGCCAGCAGCCCGGGGACTTACGAGCAGTACTTC
CDR3 protein: CASSPGTYEQYF

D gene: TRBD2
V gene: TRBV11-2
J gene: TRBJ2-5
clone size: NA
CDR3 DNA: TGTGCCAGCAGCCCCGGACTAGTGGGGGGGGAGACCCAGTACTTC
CDR3 protein: CASSPGLVGGETQYF

D gene: TRBD1
V gene: TRBV18
J gene: TRBJ1-1
clone size: once
CDR3 DNA: TGTGCCAGCTCACCGACAGGGAGAGGTGAAGCTTTCTTT
CDR3 protein: CASSPTGRGEAFF

D gene: NA
V gene: TRBV19
J gene: TRBJ2-7
clone size: NA
CDR3 DNA: TGTGCCAGTAGTATGTGGCTTGTCGAGCAGTACTTC
CDR3 protein: CASSMWLVEQYF

D gene: TRBD2
V gene: TRBV13
J gene: TRBJ2-7
clone size: large
CDR3 DNA: TGTGCCAGCAGCTTAGGAGGGGAGGGGTCCCGCGAGCAGTACTTC
CDR3 protein: CASSLGGEGSREQYF

D gene: TRBD2
V gene: TRBV5-1
J gene: TRBJ2-7
clone size: NA
CDR3 DNA: TGCGCCAGCAGCCGACTAGCGGGTAACTACGAGCAGTACTTC
CDR3 protein: CASSRLAGNYEQYF

D gene: NA
V gene: TRBV6-1
J gene: TRBJ2-7
clone size: NA
CDR3 DNA: TGTGCCAGCAGTGAAGTACCCAGGAGCTCCTACGAGCAGTACTTC
CDR3 protein: CASSEVPRSSYEQYF

D gene: NA
V gene: TRBV9
J gene: TRBJ1-3
clone size: NA
CDR3 DNA: TGTGCCAGCGCGGGGGGCAGCTCTGGAAACACCATATATTTT
CDR3 protein: CASAGGSSGNTIYF

D gene: TRBD2
V gene: TRBV2
J gene: TRBJ2-2
clone size: NA
CDR3 DNA: TGTGCCAGCAGTGATCCCGGGAGGGGTTGGAGCACCGGGGAGCTGTTTTTT
CDR3 protein: CASSDPGRGWSTGELFF

D gene: NA
V gene: TRBV5-4
J gene: TRBJ2-1
clone size: once
CDR3 DNA: TGTGCCAGCAGGCGAGATAGTTACAATGAGCAGTTCTTC
CDR3 protein: CASRRDSYNEQFF

D gene: NA
V gene: TRBV7-3
J gene: TRBJ2-2
clone size: NA
CDR3 DNA: TGTGCCAGCAGCGAGGGGGGAAATACCGGGGAGCTGTTTTTT
CDR3 protein: CASSEGGNTGELFF

D gene: NA
V gene: TRBV5-4
J gene: TRBJ2-7
clone size: NA
CDR3 DNA: TGTGCCAGCAGCTTGGATTCCGAGCAGTACTTC
CDR3 protein: CASSLDSEQYF

D gene: TRBD1
V gene: TRBV19
J gene: TRBJ2-5
clone size: NA
CDR3 DNA: TGTGCCAGTAGCTCGACAGGGCAGACCCAGTACTTC
CDR3 protein: CASSSTGQTQYF

D gene: NA
V gene: TRBV9
J gene: TRBJ2-1
clone size: NA
CDR3 DNA: TGTGCCAGCAGCGCGACCTATGAGCAGTTCTTC
CDR3 protein: CASSATYEQFF

D gene: NA
V gene: TRBV7-2
J gene: TRBJ1-2
clone size: NA
CDR3 DNA: TGTGCCAGCAGAGAGACAGGCAGCTATGGCTACACCTTC
CDR3 protein: CASRETGSYGYTF

D gene: TRBD1
V gene: TRBV7-9
J gene: TRBJ2-1
clone size: NA
CDR3 DNA: TGTGCCAGCAGCTTCTGGGGACAGGGGGCCAATGAGCAGTTCTTC
CDR3 protein: CASSFWGQGANEQFF

D gene: TRBD2
V gene: TRBV6-5
J gene: TRBJ2-7
clone size: NA
CDR3 DNA: TGTGCCAGCAGTTACGGGGCGGGGGGTTACGAGCAGTACTTC
CDR3 protein: CASSYGAGGYEQYF

D gene: NA
V gene: TRBV7-7
J gene: TRBJ2-3
clone size: NA
CDR3 DNA: TGTGCCAGCAGCTTGAGTAACTCGGGCACAGATACGCAGTATTTT
CDR3 protein: CASSLSNSGTDTQYF

D gene: NA
V gene: TRBV6-5
J gene: TRBJ1-1
clone size: NA
CDR3 DNA: TGTGCCAGCAGTTATACCGTGGCGAGTGAAGCTTTCTTT
CDR3 protein: CASSYTVASEAFF

D gene: TRBD2
V gene: TRBV7-2
J gene: TRBJ2-2
clone size: NA
CDR3 DNA: TGTGCCAGCAGCATTTCTGGACTAGCGGTACCAACCGGGGAGCTGTTTTTT
CDR3 protein: CASSISGLAVPTGELFF

D gene: NA
V gene: TRBV14
J gene: TRBJ1-1
clone size: NA
CDR3 DNA: TGTGCCAGCAGCCTCCTATCGGGAGGGAACACTGAAGCTTTCTTT
CDR3 protein: CASSLLSGGNTEAFF

D gene: NA
V gene: TRBV28
J gene: TRBJ2-7
clone size: once
CDR3 DNA: TGTGCCACGGGGGAGCAGGGGTCCTACGAGCAGTACTTC
CDR3 protein: CATGEQGSYEQYF

D gene: NA
V gene: TRBV7-9
J gene: TRBJ2-7
clone size: once
CDR3 DNA: TGTGCCAGCAGCTTTCCAGGGGCCGTTGAGCAGTACTTC
CDR3 protein: CASSFPGAVEQYF

D gene: NA
V gene: TRBV9
J gene: TRBJ1-1
clone size: NA
CDR3 DNA: TGTGCCAGCAGCGTAGAGGGGGGGAACACTGAAGCTTTCTTT
CDR3 protein: CASSVEGGNTEAFF

D gene: NA
V gene: TRBV30
J gene: TRBJ1-5
clone size: NA
CDR3 DNA: TGTGCCTGGAGTGTAGGGGGTACCAATCAGCCCCAGCATTTT
CDR3 protein: CAWSVGGTNQPQHF